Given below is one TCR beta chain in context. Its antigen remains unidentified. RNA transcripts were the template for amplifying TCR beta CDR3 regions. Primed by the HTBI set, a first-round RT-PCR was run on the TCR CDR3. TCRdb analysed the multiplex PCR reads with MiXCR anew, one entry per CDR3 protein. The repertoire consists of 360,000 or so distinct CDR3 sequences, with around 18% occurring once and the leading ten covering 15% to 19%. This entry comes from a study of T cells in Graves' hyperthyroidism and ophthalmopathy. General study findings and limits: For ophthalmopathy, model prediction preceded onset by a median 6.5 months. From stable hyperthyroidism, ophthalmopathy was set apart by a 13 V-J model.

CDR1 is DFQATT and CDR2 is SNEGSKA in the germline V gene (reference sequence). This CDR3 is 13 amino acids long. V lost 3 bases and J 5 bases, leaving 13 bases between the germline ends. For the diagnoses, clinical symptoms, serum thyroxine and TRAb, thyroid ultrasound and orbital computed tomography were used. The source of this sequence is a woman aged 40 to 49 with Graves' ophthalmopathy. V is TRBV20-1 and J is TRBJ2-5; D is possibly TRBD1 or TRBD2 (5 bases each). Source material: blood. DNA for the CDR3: TGCAGTGCTAGGTGGGGGAACGAGGAGACCCAGTACTTC. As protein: CSARWGNEETQYF.